The T cell receptor beta chain under discussion was sequenced for a study of shared clonotypes between healthy human individuals. The assay was immunoSEQ multiplex PCR, and TCRdb's table has in-frame clones only and misses some. The sample lists around 2.3 million clones, nearly 97% occurring once. The V gene's germline CDR1 is MNHEY and CDR2 SMNVEV (reference sequence). CDR3 size: 13 residues. Trimming pared 10 bases from V and 6 bases from J, leaving 16 bases between. The V call is TRBV27, the J call TRBJ2-1, with D tentatively TRBD2 (6 bases). The TCR sequence derives from a man younger than 35 in good health. What was sequenced was naive CD4+ T cells sorted from blood. Subset: CD45RA+ positively selected. The chain's CDR3 is CATKGLGGNEQFF. CDR3 bases: TGTGCCACCAAGGGGCTGGGGGGCAATGAGCAGTTCTTC.